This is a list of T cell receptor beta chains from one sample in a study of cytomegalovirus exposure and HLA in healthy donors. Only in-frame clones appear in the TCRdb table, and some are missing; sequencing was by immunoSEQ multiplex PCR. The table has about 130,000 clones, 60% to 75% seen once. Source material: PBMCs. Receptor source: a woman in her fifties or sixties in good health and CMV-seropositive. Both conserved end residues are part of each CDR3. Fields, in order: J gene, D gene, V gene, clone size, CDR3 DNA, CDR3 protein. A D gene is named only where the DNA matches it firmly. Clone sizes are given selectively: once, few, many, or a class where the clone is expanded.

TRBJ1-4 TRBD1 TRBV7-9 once TGTGCCAGCAGCAAAGTGACAGGGAACGAAAAACTGTTTTTT CASSKVTGNEKLFF
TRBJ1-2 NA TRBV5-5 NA TGTGCCAGCAGCTTGGGCCTCGGGGTTCCGGGAGCTAACTATGGCTACACCTTC CASSLGLGVPGANYGYTF
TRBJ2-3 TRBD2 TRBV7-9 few TGTGCCAGCAGCCCCTGGACTAGCGTGGATACGCAGTATTTT CASSPWTSVDTQYF
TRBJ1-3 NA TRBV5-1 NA TGCGCCAGCTGCGACGGGACGGGAGACACCATATATTTT CASCDGTGDTIYF
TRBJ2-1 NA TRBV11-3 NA TGTGCCAGCAGCTTAGATTTCGCAGGGGAGCAGTTCTTC CASSLDFAGEQFF
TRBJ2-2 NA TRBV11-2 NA TGTGCCAGCAGCTTAGCACCCACATTCACCGGGGAGCTGTTTTTT CASSLAPTFTGELFF
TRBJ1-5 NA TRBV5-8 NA TGTGCCAGCAGCTTGGCCGGGAGACAGCCCCAGCATTTT CASSLAGRQPQHF
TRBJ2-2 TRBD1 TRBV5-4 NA TGTGCCAGCAGGGACAGGAAGGTGAACACCGGGGAGCTGTTTTTT CASRDRKVNTGELFF
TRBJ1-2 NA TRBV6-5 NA TGTGCCAGCAGTTACTTGGGTATCGGGAACTATGGCTACACCTTC CASSYLGIGNYGYTF
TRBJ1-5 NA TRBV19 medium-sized TGTGCCAGTAGTATAACGGACAGGCCCCAGCATTTT CASSITDRPQHF
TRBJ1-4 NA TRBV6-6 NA TGTGCCAGCAGGTTCTTGGGGCTGCGGGAAAAACTGTTTTTT CASRFLGLREKLFF
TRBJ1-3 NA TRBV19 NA TGTGCCAGTAGTATAGTAAGACAGCGCTCTGGAAACACCATATATTTT CASSIVRQRSGNTIYF
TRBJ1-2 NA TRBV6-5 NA TGTGCCAGCATAGGGGCTCGGGGCTACACCTTC CASIGARGYTF
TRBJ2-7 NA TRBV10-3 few TGTGCCATCAGTGAGTCTATTAGCCCATACTACGAGCAGTACTTC CAISESISPYYEQYF
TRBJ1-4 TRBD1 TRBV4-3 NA TGCGCCAGCAGCCAAGAACCTGGGGACAGGGGAAATGAAAAACTGTTTTTT CASSQEPGDRGNEKLFF
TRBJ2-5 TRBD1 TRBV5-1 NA TGCGCCAGCAGCCTACCAGGGGGCCAAGAGACCCAGTACTTC CASSLPGGQETQYF
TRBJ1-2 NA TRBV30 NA TGTGCCTGGAGCCCGGTTTTTACGGGGAGAGAAGGCTACACCTTC CAWSPVFTGREGYTF
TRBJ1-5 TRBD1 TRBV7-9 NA TGTGCCAGCAGCTTTCAAGAGACAGGGACGCGCAATCAGCCCCAGCATTTT CASSFQETGTRNQPQHF
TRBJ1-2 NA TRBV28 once TGTGCCAGCTGTATGCTCCTATACGGCTACACCTTC CASCMLLYGYTF
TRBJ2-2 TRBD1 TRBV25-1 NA TGTGCCAGCACCCAGGGGGCATATGCCGGGGAGCTGTTTTTT CASTQGAYAGELFF
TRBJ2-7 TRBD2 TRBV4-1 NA TGCGCCAGCAGCCAAGGAGGGGAGGGGCCGTACGAGCAGTACTTC CASSQGGEGPYEQYF
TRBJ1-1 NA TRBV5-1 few TGCGCCAGCAGCTATTCCATGAACACTGAAGCTTTCTTT CASSYSMNTEAFF
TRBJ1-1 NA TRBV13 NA TGTGCCAGCAGCTTAGGCCGGGGGAACACTGAAGCTTTCTTT CASSLGRGNTEAFF
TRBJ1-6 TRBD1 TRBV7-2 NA TGTGCCAGCAACGCCCGGGACAGGATTGAATCACCCCTCCACTTT CASNARDRIESPLHF
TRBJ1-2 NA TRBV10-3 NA TGTGCCATCCTCGCGGGAGGTGGCGGCTACACCTTC CAILAGGGGYTF
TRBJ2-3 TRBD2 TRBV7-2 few TGTGCCAGCAGCTTGACTGCGGGGGGAAGGGATACGCAGTATTTT CASSLTAGGRDTQYF
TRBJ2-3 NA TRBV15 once TGTGCCACCAGCAGAGGCAGACTGTCCACAGATACGCAGTATTTT CATSRGRLSTDTQYF